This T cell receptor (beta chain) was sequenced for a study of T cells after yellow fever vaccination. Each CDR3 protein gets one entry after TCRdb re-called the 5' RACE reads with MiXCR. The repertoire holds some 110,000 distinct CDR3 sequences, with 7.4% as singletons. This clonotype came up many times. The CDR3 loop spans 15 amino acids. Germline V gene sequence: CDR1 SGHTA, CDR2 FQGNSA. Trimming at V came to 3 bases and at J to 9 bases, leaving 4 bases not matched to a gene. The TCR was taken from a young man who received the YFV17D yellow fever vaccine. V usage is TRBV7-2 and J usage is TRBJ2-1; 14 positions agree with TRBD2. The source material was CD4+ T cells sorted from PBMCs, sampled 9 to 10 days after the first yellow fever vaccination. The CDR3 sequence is CASSFRLAGGPEQFF. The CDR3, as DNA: TGTGCCAGCAGCTTTCGACTAGCGGGGGGGCCTGAGCAGTTCTTC.